Included here is one T cell receptor beta chain sequence, with context. Measured with immunoSEQ multiplex PCR; TCRdb has only the in-frame clones, and not every one. The table has 65,000 to 90,000 clones, about 91% seen once. These data belong to a study of technical replicates of blood from several donors. CDR1 is SGHNT, CDR2 YYREEE, per germline (reference sequence). This CDR3 region has 14 residues. The trim removed 1 base at V and 3 bases at J, leaving 4 bases unmatched. This sequence joins TRBV5-4 and TRBJ2-7; 7 bases match TRBD1. Material: T cells isolated from PBMCs. This TCR came from a human donor in good health. CDR3 sequence reads: CASSLRDSIYEQYF. DNA of the CDR3: TGTGCCAGCAGCTTGAGGGACAGCATCTACGAGCAGTACTTC.